What follows are 4 T cell receptor beta chains derived from one specimen sequenced in a study of cytomegalovirus exposure and HLA in healthy donors. Researchers ran the PCR with 60 Vbeta and 13 Jbeta primers. The method was immunoSEQ multiplex PCR; TCRdb's version includes in-frame clones alone and lacks a portion of them. The sample gives under 200,000 clones, around 84% of which show up once; about 6% is in the top ten. The sequenced material came from PBMCs. The receptors originated from a man aged 45-60 years in good health and CMV-seropositive.

This rearrangement joins TRBV6-1 to TRBJ1-1; unclear D gene. The CDR3 is made up of 13 amino acids. Deletions cut 6 bases from V and 3 bases from J, with 11 bases between. Per the germline V gene, CDR1 is MNHNS and CDR2 is SASEGT. The CDR3 nucleotides read TGTGCCAGCAGCGGAGACCGGGACACTGAAGCTTTCTTT. Translated, it gives CASSGDRDTEAFF.

The J gene is TRBJ1-2, the V gene TRBV9, with D maybe TRBD1 (6 bases). CDR1 and CDR2 from the germline V gene are SGDLS and YYNGEE. CDR3 length: 12 amino acids. V shed 3 bases and J shed 6 bases, with 9 bases lying between them. The CDR3 DNA follows: TGTGCCAGCAGCGGGACAGCAAATGGCTACACCTTC. Translation: CASSGTANGYTF.

The rearrangement links TRBV11-3 to TRBJ2-1; 8 bases align to TRBD2. J was trimmed by 9 bases and V by 3 bases; bases with no gene match: 7. Germline V lookup: CDR1 SGHNT, CDR2 YENEEA. This CDR3 is 14 amino acids long. As DNA, the CDR3 is TGTGCCAGCAGCTTCGTTAGCGGGGAAGGTGAGCAGTTCTTC. It yields the protein CASSFVSGEGEQFF.

The V gene is TRBV11-3, the J gene TRBJ1-1; 8 positions match TRBD1. There are 15 residues in the CDR3. The V gene end was trimmed by 4 bases and the J gene end by 1 base; junction bases not matched to a gene: 5. Germline V gene data show CDR1 as SGHNT and CDR2 as YENEEA. DNA of the CDR3: TGTGCCAGCAGCTCCCAACAGGGGGGGAACACTGAAGCTTTCTTT. It is translated as CASSSQQGGNTEAFF. The variable domain in full, completed from reference TRBV11-3 and TRBJ1-1, reads EAGVVQSPRYKIIEKKQPVAFWCNPISGHNTLYWYLQNLGQGPELLIRYENEEAVDDSQLPKDRFSAERLKGVDSTLKIQPAELGDSAVYLCASSSQQGGNTEAFFGQGTRLTVV.